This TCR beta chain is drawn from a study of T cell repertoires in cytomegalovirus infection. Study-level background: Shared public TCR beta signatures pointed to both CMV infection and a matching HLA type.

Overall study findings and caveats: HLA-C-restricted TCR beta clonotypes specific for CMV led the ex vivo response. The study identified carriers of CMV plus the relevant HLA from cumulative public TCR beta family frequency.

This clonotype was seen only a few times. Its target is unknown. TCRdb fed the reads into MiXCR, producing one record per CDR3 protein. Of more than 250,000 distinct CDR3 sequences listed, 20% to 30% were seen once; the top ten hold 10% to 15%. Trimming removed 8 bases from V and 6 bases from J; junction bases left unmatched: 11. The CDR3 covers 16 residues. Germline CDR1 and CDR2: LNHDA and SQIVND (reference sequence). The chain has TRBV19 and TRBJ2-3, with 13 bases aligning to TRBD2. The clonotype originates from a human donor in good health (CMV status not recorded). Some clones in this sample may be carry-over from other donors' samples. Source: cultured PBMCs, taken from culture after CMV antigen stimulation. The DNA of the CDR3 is TGTGCCAGTCGCAGACTAGCGGGAGGAGGCAGGGATACGCAGTATTTT. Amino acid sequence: CASRRLAGGGRDTQYF. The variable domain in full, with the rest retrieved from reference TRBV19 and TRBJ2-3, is DGGITQSPKYLFRKEGQNVTLSCEQNLNHDAMYWYRQDPGQGLRLIYYSQIVNDFQKGDIAEGYSVSREKKESFPLTVTSAQKNPTAFYLCASRRLAGGGRDTQYFGPGTRLTVL.